Presented here are 10 T cell receptor beta chains from one specimen sequenced in a study of T cells in Graves' hyperthyroidism and ophthalmopathy. Template material for amplifying TCR beta CDR3 regions consisted of RNA transcripts. The HTBI set primed first-round TCR CDR3 RT-PCR. One entry per CDR3 protein, called by TCRdb with MiXCR from the multiplex PCR reads. Among hundreds of thousands of distinct CDR3 sequences listed, 15% to 20% were seen once. Input material: blood. These receptors came from a man aged 40-49 years with Graves' ophthalmopathy.

The gene calls are TRBV20-1 and TRBJ2-7, with 10 bases that match TRBD2. The CDR3 sequence is 15 residues long. Germline V CDR1 and CDR2: DFQATT, SNEGSKA (reference sequence). J lost 1 base, V lost 5 bases, and 8 bases had no gene match. The CDR3 region is CSAPFLAGASYEQYF. Written as DNA, the CDR3 is TGCAGTGCTCCATTCCTAGCGGGAGCATCCTACGAGCAGTACTTC.

The chain combines TRBV24-1 with TRBJ2-3; a possible D gene is TRBD1 (6 bases). CDR3 length: 17 residues. Trimming pared 5 bases from V and 0 bases from J, leaving 17 bases between. Germline assignment: CDR1 KGHDR and CDR2 SFDVKD. CDR3 loop: CATSGYGGRRSTDTQYF. The CDR3 DNA reads TGTGCCACCAGTGGATATGGGGGCCGAAGAAGCACAGATACGCAGTATTTT.

The chain recombines TRBV4-3 with TRBJ2-3; no clear D gene. The CDR3 is 16 residues long. V lost 1 base, J lost 1 base, and 12 bases lay in between. Germline values: CDR1 LGHNA, CDR2 YSLEER. Written as DNA, the CDR3 is TGCGCCAGCAGCCAAGGACCAGGTCGGGGCACAGATACGCAGTATTTT. Translated: CASSQGPGRGTDTQYF.

The sample holds a few counts of this clonotype. This chain joins TRBV2 and TRBJ2-1; no reliable D call. V dropped 3 bases and J dropped 10 bases, with 4 bases sitting between them. The CDR3 loop spans 10 amino acids. CDR1 and CDR2 (germline): SNHLY, FYNNEI. The CDR3 loop reads CASSDGEQFF. In DNA form, the CDR3 reads TGTGCCAGCAGTGATGGGGAGCAGTTCTTC.

This rearrangement joins TRBV19 to TRBJ1-2, with 10 bases identical to TRBD1. The CDR3 consists of 17 residues. Germline V gives CDR1 LNHDA, CDR2 SQIVND (reference sequence). Trimming took 1 base from V and 3 from J; bases not matched to a gene: 8. The CDR3 sequence: CASSIGQGADWYYGYTF. As DNA, the CDR3 is TGTGCCAGTAGTATAGGACAGGGGGCTGACTGGTACTATGGCTACACCTTC.

This clonotype was counted only a few times. This chain joins TRBV7-9 and TRBJ1-2; no clear D. The germline CDR1 and CDR2 sequences are SEHNR and FQNEAQ (reference sequence). V was pared by 2 bases and J by 1 base, with 11 bases between. The CDR3 totals 15 residues. The CDR3 protein is CASSLLQASNYGYTF. CDR3 coding DNA: TGTGCCAGCAGCTTACTGCAGGCGAGTAACTATGGCTACACCTTC.

This clonotype was counted at least ten times. The genes are TRBV9 and TRBJ2-1, with D perhaps matching TRBD2 (5 bases). The V and J ends lost 0 bases and 0 bases respectively, with 10 bases between them. Germline values: CDR1 SGDLS, CDR2 YYNGEE. The CDR3 length is 16 residues. The CDR3 sequence: CASSVGWESSYNEQFF. The CDR3 DNA follows: TGTGCCAGCAGCGTAGGGTGGGAGAGCTCCTACAATGAGCAGTTCTTC.

This chain connects TRBV12-3 or TRBV12-4 to TRBJ2-7, with 7 bases identical to TRBD1. CDR3 length: 14 amino acids. With 4 bases clipped from V and 7 bases from J, the junction kept 10 bases outside the gene matches. The CDR3, as DNA: TGTGCCAGCAGTTCTCACTCGACAGGGCGGGAGCAGTACTTC. Translating it yields CASSSHSTGREQYF.

The rearrangement uses TRBV6-5 and TRBJ2-3, with TRBD2 identical over 9 bases. Unmatched junction bases numbered 12, after V lost 2 bases and J lost 3 bases. CDR1 and CDR2 from the germline V gene are MNHEY and SVGAGI. The CDR3 is 18 amino acids. This CDR3 reads CASSYSWLAGRETDTQYF. As DNA, the CDR3 is TGTGCCAGCAGTTACAGTTGGCTAGCGGGAAGGGAGACAGATACGCAGTATTTT.

At least ten counts were recorded for this clonotype. The J gene is TRBJ1-2, the V gene TRBV6-5; TRBD1 agrees at 9 bases. The CDR3 totals 14 residues. J gave up 7 bases and V 1 base, and 4 bases lay outside the gene matches. Germline-derived CDR1 and CDR2 are MNHEY and SVGAGI. CDR3: CASSYLQGAGGYTF. The CDR3 coding sequence is TGTGCCAGCAGTTACTTACAGGGGGCGGGTGGCTACACCTTC.